This entry describes one TCR beta chain. Its antigen is not known. The PCR contained 60 Vbeta and 13 Jbeta primers. The assay was immunoSEQ multiplex PCR, and TCRdb's table has in-frame clones only and misses some. The sample lists more than 200,000 clones, roughly 85% occurring once. This sample is part of a study of cytomegalovirus exposure and HLA in healthy donors. Study observations and caveats: Specificity for CMV antigens was confirmed in vitro for three of the CMV-associated chains.

From germline, CDR1 is SGHDT and CDR2 YYEEEE. The CDR3 is 13 residues long. The V and J ends lost 2 bases and 4 bases respectively, with 6 bases between them. The sample was PBMCs. The chain has TRBV5-6 and TRBJ1-4; unclear D gene. The clonotype was recovered from a male donor in good health and CMV-seronegative. CDR3 region: CASSLQYNEKLFF. The CDR3 DNA follows: TGTGCCAGCAGCTTACAGTATAATGAAAAACTGTTTTTT. The full variable domain, with the rest looked up from reference TRBV5-6 and TRBJ1-4, is DAGVTQSPTHLIKTRGQQVTLRCSPKSGHDTVSWYQQALGQGPQFIFQYYEEEERQRGNFPDRFSGHQFPNYSSELNVNALLLGDSALYLCASSLQYNEKLFFGSGTQLSVL.